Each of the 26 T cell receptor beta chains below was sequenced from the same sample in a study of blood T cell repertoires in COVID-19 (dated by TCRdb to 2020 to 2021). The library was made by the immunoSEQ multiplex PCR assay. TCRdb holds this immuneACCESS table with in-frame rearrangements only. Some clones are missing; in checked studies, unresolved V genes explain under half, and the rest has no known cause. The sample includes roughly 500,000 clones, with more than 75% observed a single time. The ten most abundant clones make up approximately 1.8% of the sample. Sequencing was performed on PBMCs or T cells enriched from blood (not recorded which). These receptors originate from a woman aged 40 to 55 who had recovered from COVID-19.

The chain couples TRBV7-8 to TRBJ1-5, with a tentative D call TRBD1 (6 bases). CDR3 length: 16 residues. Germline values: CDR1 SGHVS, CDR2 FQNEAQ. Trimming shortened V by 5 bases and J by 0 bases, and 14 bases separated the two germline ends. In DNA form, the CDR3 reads TGTGCCAGCAGCAACAGGGAAGAGTATAGCAATCAGCCCCAGCATTTT. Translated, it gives CASSNREEYSNQPQHF.

The CDR3 loop reads CASSLSGQYTGELFF. The DNA for the CDR3 is TGTGCCAGCAGTTTATCGGGACAGTACACCGGGGAGCTGTTTTTT. This sequence joins TRBV27 and TRBJ2-2; 7 bases are shared with TRBD1. V was pared by 0 bases and J by 3 bases, with 1 base of the junction left unmatched. CDR1 and CDR2 (germline): MNHEY, SMNVEV (reference sequence). The CDR3 length is 15 residues.

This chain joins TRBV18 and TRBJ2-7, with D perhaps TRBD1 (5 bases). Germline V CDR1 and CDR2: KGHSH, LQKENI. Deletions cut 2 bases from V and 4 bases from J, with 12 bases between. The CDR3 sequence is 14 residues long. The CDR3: CASSPWGGVYEQYF. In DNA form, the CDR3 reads TGTGCCAGCTCACCATGGGGCGGAGTGTACGAGCAGTACTTC.

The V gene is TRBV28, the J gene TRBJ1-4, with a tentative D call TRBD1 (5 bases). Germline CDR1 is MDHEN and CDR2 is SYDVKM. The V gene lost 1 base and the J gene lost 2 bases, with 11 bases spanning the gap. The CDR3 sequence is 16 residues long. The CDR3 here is CASSLLGEETNEKLFF. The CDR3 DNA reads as TGTGCCAGCAGTTTATTAGGGGAGGAGACTAATGAAAAACTGTTTTTT.

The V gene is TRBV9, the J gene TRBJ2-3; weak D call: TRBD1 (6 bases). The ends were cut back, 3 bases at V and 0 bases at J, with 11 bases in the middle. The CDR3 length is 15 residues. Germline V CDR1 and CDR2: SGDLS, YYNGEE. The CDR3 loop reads CASSARTASTDTQYF. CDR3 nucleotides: TGTGCCAGCAGCGCCCGGACAGCCAGCACAGATACGCAGTATTTT.

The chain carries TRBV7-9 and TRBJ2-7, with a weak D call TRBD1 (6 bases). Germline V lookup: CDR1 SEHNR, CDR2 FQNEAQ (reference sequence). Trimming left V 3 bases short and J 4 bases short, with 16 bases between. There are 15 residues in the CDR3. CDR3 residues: CASSLYPGASYEQYF. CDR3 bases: TGTGCCAGCAGCTTGTACCCAGGGGCTTCGTACGAGCAGTACTTC. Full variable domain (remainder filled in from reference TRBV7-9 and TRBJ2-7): DTGVSQNPRHKITKRGQNVTFRCDPISEHNRLYWYRQTLGQGPEFLTYFQNEAQLEKSRLLSDRFSAERPKGSFSTLEIQRTEQGDSAMYLCASSLYPGASYEQYFGPGTRLTVT.

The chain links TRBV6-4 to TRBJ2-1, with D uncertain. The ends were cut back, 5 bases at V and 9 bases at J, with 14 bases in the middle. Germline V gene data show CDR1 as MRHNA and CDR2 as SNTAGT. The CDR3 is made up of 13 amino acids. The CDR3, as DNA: TGTGCCAGCAGTCCTGACGGAGTCGGTGAGCAGTTCTTC. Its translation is CASSPDGVGEQFF.

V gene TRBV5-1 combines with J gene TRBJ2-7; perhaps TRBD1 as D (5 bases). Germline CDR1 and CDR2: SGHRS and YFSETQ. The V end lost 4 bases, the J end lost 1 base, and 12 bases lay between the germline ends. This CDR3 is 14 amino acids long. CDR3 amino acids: CASSVTVASYEQYF. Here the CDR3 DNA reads TGCGCCAGCAGCGTGACAGTAGCTTCCTACGAGCAGTACTTC.

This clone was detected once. The CDR3 DNA reads TGTGCCAGCAGTGTGTCTACCAGGGGGCTTGAGCAGGATGGCTACACCTTC. Encoded protein: CASSVSTRGLEQDGYTF. The V and J genes are TRBV2 and TRBJ1-2; 8 bases map to TRBD1. Germline lookup yields CDR1 SNHLY and CDR2 FYNNEI. The CDR3 length is 17 residues. J lost 6 bases, V lost 4 bases, and 16 bases had no gene match.

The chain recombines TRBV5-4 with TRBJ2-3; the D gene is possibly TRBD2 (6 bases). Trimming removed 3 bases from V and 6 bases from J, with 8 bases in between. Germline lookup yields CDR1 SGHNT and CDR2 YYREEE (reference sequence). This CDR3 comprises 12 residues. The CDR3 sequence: CASSSRGDTQYF. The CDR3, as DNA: TGTGCCAGCAGCTCACGGGGGGATACGCAGTATTTT.

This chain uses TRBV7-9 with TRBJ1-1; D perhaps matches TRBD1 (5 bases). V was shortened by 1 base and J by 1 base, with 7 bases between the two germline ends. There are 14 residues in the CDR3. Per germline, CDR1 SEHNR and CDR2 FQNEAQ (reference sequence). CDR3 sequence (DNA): TGTGCCAGCAGCTTAGGACAGCCGAACACTGAAGCTTTCTTT. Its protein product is CASSLGQPNTEAFF.

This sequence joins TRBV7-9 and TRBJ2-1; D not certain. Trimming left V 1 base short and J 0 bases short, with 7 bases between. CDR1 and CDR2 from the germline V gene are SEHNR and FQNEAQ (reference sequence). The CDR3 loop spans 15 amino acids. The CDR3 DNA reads TGTGCCAGCAGCTTAGTCGGGTTCTCCTACAATGAGCAGTTCTTC. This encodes CASSLVGFSYNEQFF.

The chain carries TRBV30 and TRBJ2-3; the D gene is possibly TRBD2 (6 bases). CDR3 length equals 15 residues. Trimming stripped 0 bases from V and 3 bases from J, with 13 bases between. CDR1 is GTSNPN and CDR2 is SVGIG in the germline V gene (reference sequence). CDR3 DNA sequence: TGTGCCTGGAGTGTGCCCCTCCGGGGGACAGATACGCAGTATTTT. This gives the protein CAWSVPLRGTDTQYF.

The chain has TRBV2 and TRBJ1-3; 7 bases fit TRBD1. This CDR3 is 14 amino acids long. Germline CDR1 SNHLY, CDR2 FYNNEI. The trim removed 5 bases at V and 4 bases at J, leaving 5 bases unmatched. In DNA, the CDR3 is TGTGCCAGCAGTCGAGAAGGGGGCGGAAACACCATATATTTT. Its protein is CASSREGGGNTIYF. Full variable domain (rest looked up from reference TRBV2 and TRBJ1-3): EPEVTQTPSHQVTQMGQEVILRCVPISNHLYFYWYRQILGQKVEFLVSFYNNEISEKSEIFDDQFSVERPDGSNFTLKIRSTKLEDSAMYFCASSREGGGNTIYFGEGSWLTVV.

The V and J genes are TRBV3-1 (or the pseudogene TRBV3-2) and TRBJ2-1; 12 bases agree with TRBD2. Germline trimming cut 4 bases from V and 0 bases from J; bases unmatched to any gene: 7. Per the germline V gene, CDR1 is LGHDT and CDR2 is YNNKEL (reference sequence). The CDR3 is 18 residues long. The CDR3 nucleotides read TGTGCCAGCAGCCCCTGGGCTAGCGGGAGGGTCTCCTACAATGAGCAGTTCTTC. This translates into CASSPWASGRVSYNEQFF.

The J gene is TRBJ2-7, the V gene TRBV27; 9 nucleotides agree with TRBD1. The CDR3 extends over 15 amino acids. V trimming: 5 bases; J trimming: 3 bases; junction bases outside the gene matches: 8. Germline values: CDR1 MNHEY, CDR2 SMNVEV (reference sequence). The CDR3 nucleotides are TGTGCCAGCAGTCTCACCCGGGGACAGGGCTACGAGCAGTACTTC. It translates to CASSLTRGQGYEQYF.

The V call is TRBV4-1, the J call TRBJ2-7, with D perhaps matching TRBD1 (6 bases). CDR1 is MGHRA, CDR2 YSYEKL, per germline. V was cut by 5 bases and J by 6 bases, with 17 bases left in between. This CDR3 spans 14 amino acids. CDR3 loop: CASSSPRTDREQYF. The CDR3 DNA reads TGCGCCAGCAGCTCCCCTCGGACAGATCGCGAGCAGTACTTC.

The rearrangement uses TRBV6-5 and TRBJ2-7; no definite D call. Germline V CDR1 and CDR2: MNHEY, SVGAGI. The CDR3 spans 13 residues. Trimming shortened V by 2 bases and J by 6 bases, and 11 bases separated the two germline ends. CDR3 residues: CASSYHHSAEQYF. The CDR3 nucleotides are TGTGCCAGCAGTTACCACCATAGTGCCGAGCAGTACTTC.

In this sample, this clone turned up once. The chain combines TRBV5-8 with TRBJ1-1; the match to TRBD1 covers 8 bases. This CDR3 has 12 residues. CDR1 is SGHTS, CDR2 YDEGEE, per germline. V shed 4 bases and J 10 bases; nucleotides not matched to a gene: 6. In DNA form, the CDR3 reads TGTGCCAGCAGCCACCCGACAGGGGTAGCTTTCTTT. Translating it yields CASSHPTGVAFF. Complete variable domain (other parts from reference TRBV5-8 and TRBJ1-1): EAGVTQSPTHLIKTRGQQATLRCSPISGHTSVYWYQQALGLGLQFLLWYDEGEERNRGNFPPRFSGRQFPNYSSELNVNALELEDSALYLCASSHPTGVAFFGQGTRLTVV.

The CDR3 sequence: CASSIDGGGTDTQYF. The CDR3 DNA follows: TGTGCCAGTAGTATAGATGGCGGGGGCACAGATACGCAGTATTTT. The rearrangement uses TRBV19 and TRBJ2-3, with D tentatively TRBD2 (6 bases). V lost 0 bases, J lost 1 base, and 8 bases lay in between. The germline gives CDR1 LNHDA, CDR2 SQIVND (reference sequence). CDR3 length equals 15 residues.

The CDR3 reads CASSLQNYEQYF. CDR3 bases: TGTGCCAGCAGCTTACAGAACTACGAGCAGTACTTC. V usage is TRBV13 and J usage is TRBJ2-7, with D unresolved. Trimming left V 2 bases short and J 3 bases short, with 5 bases between. Germline values: CDR1 PRHDT, CDR2 FYEKMQ (reference sequence). This CDR3 is built from 12 residues.

The CDR3 is CAISRHTAGAETQYF. In nucleotides, the CDR3 is TGTGCCATCAGCCGGCATACAGCGGGAGCAGAGACCCAGTACTTC. The V gene is TRBV10-3, the J gene TRBJ2-5, with 8 bases fitting TRBD2. The junction had 10 bases not matched to a gene; V was cut back by 6 bases and J by 4 bases. The CDR3 contains 15 residues. The germline gives CDR1 ENHRY, CDR2 SYGVKD.

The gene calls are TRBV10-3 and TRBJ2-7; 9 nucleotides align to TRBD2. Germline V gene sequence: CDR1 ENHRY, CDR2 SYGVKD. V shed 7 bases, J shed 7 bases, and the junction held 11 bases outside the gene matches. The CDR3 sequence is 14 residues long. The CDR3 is CAITPELAGWEQYF. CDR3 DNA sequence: TGTGCCATCACCCCAGAACTAGCGGGCTGGGAGCAGTACTTC.

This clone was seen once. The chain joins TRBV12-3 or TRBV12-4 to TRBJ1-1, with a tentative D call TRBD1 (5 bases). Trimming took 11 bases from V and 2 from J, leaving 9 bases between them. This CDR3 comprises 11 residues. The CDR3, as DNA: TGTGCCGGCCAGGGAAACACTGAAGCTTTCTTT. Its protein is CAGQGNTEAFF.

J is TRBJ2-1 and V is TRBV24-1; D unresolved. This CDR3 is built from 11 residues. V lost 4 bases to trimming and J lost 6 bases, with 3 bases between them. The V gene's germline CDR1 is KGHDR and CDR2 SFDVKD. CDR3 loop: CATSERNEQFF. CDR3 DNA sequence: TGTGCCACCAGTGAGCGCAATGAGCAGTTCTTC.

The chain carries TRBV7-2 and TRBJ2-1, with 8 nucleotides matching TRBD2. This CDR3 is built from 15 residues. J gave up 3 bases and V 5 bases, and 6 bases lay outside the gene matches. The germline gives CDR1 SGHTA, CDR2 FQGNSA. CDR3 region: CASSLTSGVYNEQFF. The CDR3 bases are TGTGCCAGCAGCCTAACTAGCGGTGTCTACAATGAGCAGTTCTTC.